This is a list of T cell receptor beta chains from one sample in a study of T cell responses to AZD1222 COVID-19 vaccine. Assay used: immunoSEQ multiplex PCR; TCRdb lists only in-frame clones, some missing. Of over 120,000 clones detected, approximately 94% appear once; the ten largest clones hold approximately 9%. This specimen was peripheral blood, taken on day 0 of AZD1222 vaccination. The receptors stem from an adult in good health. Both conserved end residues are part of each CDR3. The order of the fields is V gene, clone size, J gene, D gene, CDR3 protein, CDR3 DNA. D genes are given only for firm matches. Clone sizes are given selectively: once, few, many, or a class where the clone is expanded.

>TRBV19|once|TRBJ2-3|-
CASRGISTDTQYF
TGTGCCAGTAGGGGGATTAGCACAGATACGCAGTATTTT
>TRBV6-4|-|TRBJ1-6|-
CATAFWGKDSPLHF
TGTGCCACAGCATTTTGGGGCAAGGATTCACCCCTCCACTTT
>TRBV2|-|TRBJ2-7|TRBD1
CASSVRGQGAREQYF
TGTGCCAGCAGTGTACGGGGGCAGGGGGCGCGGGAGCAGTACTTC
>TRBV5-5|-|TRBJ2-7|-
CASSLEGSSYEQYF
TGTGCCAGCAGCTTGGAGGGGTCGTCTTACGAGCAGTACTTC
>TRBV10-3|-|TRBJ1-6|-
CAISEWSRERSPLHF
TGTGCCATCAGTGAGTGGAGCAGAGAGAGATCACCCCTCCACTTT
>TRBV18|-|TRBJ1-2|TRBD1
CASSPSNPGQGNYGYTF
TGTGCCAGCTCACCGTCCAACCCGGGACAGGGGAACTATGGCTACACCTTC
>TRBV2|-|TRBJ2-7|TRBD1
CASSELTGAAYEQYF
TGTGCCAGCAGTGAATTGACAGGGGCCGCCTACGAGCAGTACTTC
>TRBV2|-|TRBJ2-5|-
CASNRWETQYF
TGTGCCAGCAATAGGTGGGAGACCCAGTACTTC
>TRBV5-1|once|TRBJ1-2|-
CASSLTVGGGIYGYTF
TGCGCCAGCAGCTTGACAGTTGGCGGGGGTATCTATGGCTACACCTTC
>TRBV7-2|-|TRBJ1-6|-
CASSLSYNSPLHF
TGTGCCAGCAGCCTCTCCTATAATTCACCCCTCCACTTT
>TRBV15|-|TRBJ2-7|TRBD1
CATSDGTGVAYEQYF
TGTGCCACCAGTGATGGGACAGGGGTCGCCTACGAGCAGTACTTC
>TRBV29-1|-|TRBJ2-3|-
CSVESGQIDTDTQYF
TGCAGCGTTGAGAGTGGACAGATCGACACAGATACGCAGTATTTT
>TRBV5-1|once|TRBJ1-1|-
CASSLVPHRERTEAFF
TGCGCCAGCAGCTTGGTTCCCCACAGGGAGAGGACTGAAGCTTTCTTT
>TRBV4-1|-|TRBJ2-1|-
CARSQLPGVDEQFF
TGCGCCCGCAGCCAACTGCCGGGGGTGGATGAGCAGTTCTTC
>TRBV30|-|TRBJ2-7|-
CAGTQGYEQYF
TGTGCCGGTACCCAGGGCTACGAGCAGTACTTC
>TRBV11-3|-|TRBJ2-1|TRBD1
CASSLRDRGDNNEQFF
TGTGCCAGCAGCTTACGGGACAGGGGGGACAACAATGAGCAGTTCTTC
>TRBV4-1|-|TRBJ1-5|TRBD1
CASSRTGPGTGIQPQHF
TGCGCCAGCAGCCGCACGGGACCCGGGACAGGGATCCAGCCCCAGCATTTT
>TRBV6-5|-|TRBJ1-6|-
CASRGRDSPLHF
TGTGCCAGCAGAGGCAGGGATTCACCCCTCCACTTT
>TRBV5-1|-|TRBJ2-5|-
CASSLGGAAQETQYF
TGCGCCAGCAGCTTGGGGGGGGCCGCCCAAGAGACCCAGTACTTC
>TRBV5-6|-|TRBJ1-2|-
CASSLQGEGSGYTF
TGTGCCAGCAGCTTGCAAGGAGAGGGTAGTGGCTACACCTTC
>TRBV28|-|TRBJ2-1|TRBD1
CASSIGTGAHNEQFF
TGTGCCAGCAGCATCGGGACAGGGGCCCACAATGAGCAGTTCTTC
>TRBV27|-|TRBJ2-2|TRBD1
CASSFVARTGGELFF
TGTGCCAGCAGTTTTGTTGCTAGGACAGGCGGGGAGCTGTTTTTT
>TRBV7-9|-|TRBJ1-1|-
CASRPFDRTEAFF
TGTGCCAGCAGACCCTTCGACAGAACTGAAGCTTTCTTT
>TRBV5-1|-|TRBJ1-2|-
CASSLEPARYGYTF
TGCGCCAGCAGCTTGGAACCGGCCCGCTATGGCTACACCTTC
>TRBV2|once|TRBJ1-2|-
CASNIIAYGYTF
TGTGCCAGCAACATCATCGCTTATGGCTACACCTTC
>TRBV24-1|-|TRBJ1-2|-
CATSDRGHGYTF
TGTGCCACCAGTGATAGAGGGCATGGCTACACCTTC
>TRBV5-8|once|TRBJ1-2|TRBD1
CASRPVRQGSNYGYTF
TGTGCCAGCAGGCCGGTACGACAGGGGTCGAACTATGGCTACACCTTC
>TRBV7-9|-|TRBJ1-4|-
CASSLSTRAKEKLFF
TGTGCCAGCAGCTTAAGTACCCGGGCCAAGGAAAAACTGTTTTTT
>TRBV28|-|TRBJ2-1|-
CASSLCLQGTYNEQFF
TGTGCCAGCAGTTTATGTCTGCAGGGGACCTACAATGAGCAGTTCTTC
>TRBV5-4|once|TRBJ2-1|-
CASSLWRAYNEQFF
TGTGCCAGCAGCTTGTGGCGGGCTTACAATGAGCAGTTCTTC
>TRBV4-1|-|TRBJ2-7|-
CASSQGGGTIYEQYF
TGCGCCAGCAGCCAAGGAGGTGGGACGATATACGAGCAGTACTTC
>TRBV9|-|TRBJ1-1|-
CASSPRWGAGTEAFF
TGTGCCAGCAGCCCCAGATGGGGAGCTGGCACTGAAGCTTTCTTT
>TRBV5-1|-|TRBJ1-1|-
CASSFEFLDEAFF
TGCGCCAGCAGCTTCGAGTTTCTAGATGAAGCTTTCTTT
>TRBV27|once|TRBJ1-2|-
CASRAPDGYTF
TGTGCCAGCAGGGCACCGGATGGCTACACCTTC
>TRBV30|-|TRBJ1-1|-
CAWSVGDRHQAFF
TGTGCCTGGAGTGTAGGAGACAGGCATCAAGCTTTCTTT
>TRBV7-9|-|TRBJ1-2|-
CASSPVRGANYGYTF
TGTGCCAGCAGCCCAGTCAGGGGAGCTAACTATGGCTACACCTTC
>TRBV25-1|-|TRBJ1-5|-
CASNSPGWSNQPQHF
TGTGCCAGCAACTCGCCAGGGTGGAGCAATCAGCCCCAGCATTTT
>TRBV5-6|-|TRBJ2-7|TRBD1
CASSSPGQSSYEQYF
TGTGCCAGCAGCTCACCGGGACAGAGCTCCTACGAGCAGTACTTC
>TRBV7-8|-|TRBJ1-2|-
CASSSQGRAYGYTF
TGTGCCAGCAGCTCACAAGGGAGGGCCTATGGCTACACCTTC
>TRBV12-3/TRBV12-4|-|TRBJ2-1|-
CASSTGTPEQFF
TGTGCCAGCAGTACCGGGACACCCGAGCAGTTCTTC
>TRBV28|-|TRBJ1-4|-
CASSSRDTYEKLFF
TGTGCCAGCAGTTCCCGGGACACCTATGAAAAACTGTTTTTT
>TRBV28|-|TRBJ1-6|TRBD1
CASSYSGTAKSPLHF
TGTGCCAGCAGTTATTCCGGGACAGCGAAGTCACCCCTCCACTTT
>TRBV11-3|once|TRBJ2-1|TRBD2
CASSTTLAGGPNEQFF
TGTGCCAGCAGCACCACACTAGCGGGGGGGCCCAATGAGCAGTTCTTC
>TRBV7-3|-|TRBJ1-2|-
CASSLWGRGDPPNYGYTF
TGTGCCAGCAGCTTATGGGGGAGGGGGGACCCCCCTAACTATGGCTACACCTTC
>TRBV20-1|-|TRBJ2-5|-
CSASRGARETQYF
TGCAGTGCTAGTAGGGGGGCTCGAGAGACCCAGTACTTC
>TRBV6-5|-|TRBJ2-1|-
CASSRAMVRNEQFF
TGTGCCAGCAGCCGAGCAATGGTGAGGAATGAGCAGTTCTTC
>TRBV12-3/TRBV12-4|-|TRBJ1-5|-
CASTRDGLQPQHF
TGTGCCAGCACCCGGGACGGCTTACAGCCCCAGCATTTT
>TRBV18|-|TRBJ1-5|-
CASSPRTVNSNQPQHF
TGTGCCAGCTCACCGCGGACAGTAAATAGCAATCAGCCCCAGCATTTT
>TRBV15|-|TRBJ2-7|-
CATSSSGF
TGTGCCACCAGCAGTAGCGGCTTC
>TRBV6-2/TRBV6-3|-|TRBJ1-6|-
CASSSLPIPPLHF
TGTGCCAGCAGTTCCTTGCCGATTCCACCCCTCCACTTT
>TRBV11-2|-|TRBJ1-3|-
CASSLDRYRRSSGNTIYF
TGTGCCAGCAGCTTAGATCGATACAGGAGGAGCTCTGGAAACACCATATATTTT
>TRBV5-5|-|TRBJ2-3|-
CASSSSAGSMDTQYF
TGTGCCAGCAGCTCCAGTGCGGGTTCGATGGATACGCAGTATTTT
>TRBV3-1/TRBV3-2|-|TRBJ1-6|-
CASSQGPTSPLHF
TGTGCCAGCAGCCAAGGGCCCACATCACCCCTCCACTTT